The 25 T cell receptor beta chains given below trace back to one sample, sequenced in a study of T-cell reconstitution after alpha-beta-depleted transplantation in children. This sample's TCRbeta library carried unique molecular identifier barcodes. TCRdb reprocessed the PCR reads with MiXCR, giving one entry per CDR3 protein. In the table there are approximately 350,000 distinct CDR3 sequences, roughly 17% of which are singletons. The sample consisted of PBMCs, mostly from graft donor cells, taken 360 days after TCRalphabeta/CD19-depleted stem cell transplant. The source of these receptors is a male patient aged 2-10 years who had a stem cell transplant for acute lymphoblastic leukemia, so the T cells may come from the graft donor.

A few counts support this clonotype. The chain couples TRBV4-2 to TRBJ2-1; 9 nucleotides agree with TRBD2. CDR1 LGHNA and CDR2 YNFKEQ come from the germline V gene. There are 17 residues in the CDR3. V lost 0 bases, J lost 2 bases, and 5 bases stayed unmatched. The CDR3 loop reads CASSQEIRTSAYNEQFF. CDR3 nucleotide sequence: TGTGCCAGCAGCCAAGAGATCAGGACTAGCGCCTACAATGAGCAGTTCTTC.

This clonotype was seen a handful of times. V and J are TRBV10-3 and TRBJ2-7; weak D call: TRBD2 (8 bases). With 2 bases removed from V and 9 bases from J, the gap between germline ends came to 26 bases. The CDR3 consists of 17 residues. Germline V lookup: CDR1 ENHRY, CDR2 SYGVKD. CDR3: CAISEGSGRGPLGVQYF. The CDR3 DNA follows: TGTGCCATCAGTGAGGGATCCGGGAGGGGGCCCCTAGGAGTGCAGTACTTC.

The chain joins TRBV24-1 to TRBJ2-1, with D perhaps matching TRBD1 or TRBD2 (5 bases each). This CDR3 spans 16 amino acids. The germline V gene encodes CDR1 KGHDR and CDR2 SFDVKD. Trimming took off 3 bases at V and 5 bases at J, with 16 bases between the two ends. CDR3 bases: TGTGCCACCAGTGATCCTAGGGGTGGACTGCACAATGAGCAGTTCTTC. Encoded protein: CATSDPRGGLHNEQFF.

This clonotype has just a few counts. Here the CDR3 reads CASSLPPGLAGETQYF. The CDR3 nucleotides are TGCGCCAGCAGCCTACCCCCGGGACTAGCGGGGGAGACCCAGTACTTC. The chain employs TRBV5-1 and TRBJ2-5; 13 bases align to TRBD2. Per germline, CDR1 SGHRS and CDR2 YFSETQ. V lost 4 bases, J lost 5 bases, and 8 bases stayed unmatched. The CDR3 is made up of 16 amino acids. Using reference TRBV5-1 and TRBJ2-5 for the parts outside the CDR3, the full variable domain is KAGVTQTPRYLIKTRGQQVTLSCSPISGHRSVSWYQQTPGQGLQFLFEYFSETQRNKGNFPGRFSGRQFSNSRSEMNVSTLELGDSALYLCASSLPPGLAGETQYFGPGTRLLVL.

This clonotype appeared once. The CDR3 loop reads CASTAGTVPKETQYF. Here the CDR3 DNA reads TGTGCCAGCACCGCGGGGACAGTTCCAAAAGAGACCCAGTACTTC. The rearrangement joins TRBV12-3 or TRBV12-4 to TRBJ2-5; TRBD1 might be the D (7 bases). The CDR3 has 15 amino acids. Trimming took off 7 bases at V and 3 bases at J, with 18 bases between the two ends.

J is TRBJ2-3 and V is TRBV4-3, with 9 positions matching TRBD2. Germline V gene data show CDR1 as LGHNA and CDR2 as YSLEER. Trimming cost V 2 bases and J 2 bases; bases outside gene matches: 8. The CDR3 is 17 residues long. The CDR3 DNA follows: TGCGCCAGCAGCCAACTCCCTGCTAGCGGGACCACAGATACGCAGTATTTT. It codes for CASSQLPASGTTDTQYF.

This chain connects TRBV5-1 to TRBJ1-1; 7 positions agree with TRBD1. The length of the CDR3 is 15 residues. In germline, CDR1 is SGHRS, CDR2 YFSETQ. Unmatched junction bases numbered 6, after V lost 3 bases and J lost 1 base. The CDR3 spells CASSSGTEKNTEAFF. In nucleotides, the CDR3 is TGCGCCAGCAGCTCCGGGACAGAGAAGAACACTGAAGCTTTCTTT.

The V gene is TRBV18, the J gene TRBJ2-1; 7 bases are a match to TRBD1. J gave up 5 bases and V 4 bases, and 5 bases lay outside the gene matches. The CDR3 contains 14 residues. In germline, CDR1 is KGHSH, CDR2 LQKENI. The CDR3 here is CASSQGATDNEQFF. The CDR3 DNA reads as TGTGCCAGCTCACAGGGGGCGACGGACAATGAGCAGTTCTTC.

Many counts were recorded for this clonotype. The rearrangement uses TRBV12-3 or TRBV12-4 and TRBJ2-2; 7 nucleotides line up with TRBD1. V dropped 3 bases and J dropped 4; count of bases not matched to a gene: 2. The CDR3 sequence is 14 residues long. CDR3 amino acids: CASSLGQITGELFF. DNA of the CDR3: TGTGCCAGCAGTTTGGGACAGATCACCGGGGAGCTGTTTTTT.

Notes on this clonotype: A much larger clone lies a single base off, so this may be a read error. The CDR3 carries no conserved terminal phenylalanine or tryptophan, so it likely arises from a read error. This chain uses TRBV4-2 with TRBJ1-2; D is perhaps TRBD1 (5 bases). Trimming cost V 0 bases and J 1 base, with 6 bases left between them. From germline, CDR1 is LGHNA and CDR2 YNFKEQ. The CDR3 runs to 14 residues. This CDR3 reads CASSQERGNYGYTC. Written as DNA, the CDR3 is TGTGCCAGCAGCCAAGAAAGGGGTAACTATGGCTACACCTGC.

The chain combines TRBV29-1 with TRBJ2-5, with 12 bases aligning to TRBD2. This CDR3 contains 15 residues. From germline, CDR1 is SQVTM and CDR2 ANQGSEA. Losses at the gene ends were 1 base for V and 4 bases for J; bases not matched to a gene: 4. The CDR3 protein is CSVEGLAGASETQYF. As DNA, the CDR3 is TGCAGCGTTGAAGGACTAGCGGGAGCCTCAGAGACCCAGTACTTC.

There are a few counts of this clonotype. J is TRBJ2-7 and V is TRBV4-3, with unresolved D. Looked up from germline, CDR1 is LGHNA and CDR2 is YSLEER. CDR3 length: 15 amino acids. The ends were cut back, 1 base at V and 0 bases at J, with 10 bases in the middle. CDR3 bases: TGCGCCAGCAGCCAAGTCCACTCAAGCTCCTACGAGCAGTACTTC. It yields the protein CASSQVHSSSYEQYF.

This clonotype occurred many times. The chain carries TRBV4-1 and TRBJ2-3; unclear D gene. This CDR3 has 16 residues. Trimming stripped 3 bases from V and 4 bases from J, with 17 bases between. Looked up from germline, CDR1 is MGHRA and CDR2 is YSYEKL. The CDR3 nucleotides are TGCGCCAGCAGCCACCCGACACTCAGAGCCGCAGATACGCAGTATTTT. Its protein is CASSHPTLRAADTQYF.

This clonotype has only a few counts. The CDR3 protein is CSARLAGKNIQYF. As DNA, the CDR3 is TGCAGTGCTAGACTAGCGGGAAAAAACATTCAGTACTTC. The chain combines TRBV20-1 with TRBJ2-4; 9 positions agree with TRBD2. The V and J ends lost 2 bases and 4 bases, in that order; junction bases with no gene match: 0. The germline V gene has CDR1 DFQATT and CDR2 SNEGSKA (reference sequence). CDR3 length: 13 amino acids.

J is TRBJ1-1 and V is TRBV28; TRBD1 aligns across 9 bases. Germline V lookup: CDR1 MDHEN, CDR2 SYDVKM. There are 16 residues in the CDR3. The trim removed 3 bases at V and 4 bases at J, leaving 9 bases unmatched. The CDR3 DNA sequence: TGTGCCAGCAGTTTCGGGACAGGGAGGAGTAGCACTGAAGCTTTCTTT. The encoded protein is CASSFGTGRSSTEAFF. The full variable domain, rest sourced from reference TRBV28 and TRBJ1-1, is DVKVTQSSRYLVKRTGEKVFLECVQDMDHENMFWYRQDPGLGLRLIYFSYDVKMKEKGDIPEGYSVSREKKERFSLILESASTNQTSMYLCASSFGTGRSSTEAFFGQGTRLTVV.

There are a few counts of this clonotype. The V and J genes are TRBV12-3 or TRBV12-4 and TRBJ1-2, with TRBD1 matching over 7 bases. Trimming removed 4 bases from V and 4 bases from J; junction bases left unmatched: 9. This CDR3 is built from 15 residues. Here the CDR3 reads CASSWGRGRIYGYTF. The CDR3 DNA is TGTGCCAGCAGTTGGGGCAGGGGGAGGATCTATGGCTACACCTTC.

The chain carries TRBV12-3 or TRBV12-4 and TRBJ2-7; possibly TRBD2 for D (6 bases). CDR3 length: 14 amino acids. Trimming took 0 bases from V and 5 from J, leaving 11 bases between them. CDR3 sequence reads: CASSLAGGTDEQYF. The CDR3 bases are TGTGCCAGCAGTTTAGCAGGAGGGACGGACGAGCAGTACTTC.

For this clonotype: A junction boundary mismatches the germline segment, possibly from a read error. J is TRBJ1-2 and V is TRBV4-1; TRBD1 is a possible D gene (6 bases). Germline assignment: CDR1 MGHRA and CDR2 YSYEKL. The CDR3 loop spans 14 amino acids. CDR3 DNA sequence: TGCGCCAGCACCCAAGCTTTGACAGGCTATGGCTACACCTTC. Protein sequence: CASTQALTGYGYTF.

This clonotype was observed many times. The chain recombines TRBV10-3 with TRBJ2-2; 10 positions match TRBD2. The CDR3 runs 13 residues. CDR1 ENHRY and CDR2 SYGVKD come from the germline V gene. Germline trimming cut 4 bases from V and 7 bases from J; bases unmatched to any gene: 0. CDR3 loop: CAISGTSGGELFF. For the CDR3, the DNA is TGTGCCATCAGTGGGACTAGCGGCGGGGAGCTGTTTTTT.

A word on this clonotype: Given a much more abundant clone one base away, this may be a read error. The chain couples TRBV20-1 to TRBJ2-2; tentatively, D is TRBD2 (7 bases). The CDR3 consists of 17 residues. Per the germline V gene, CDR1 is DFQATT and CDR2 is SNEGSKA (reference sequence). V was clipped by 0 bases and J by 5 bases, with 19 bases between them. The CDR3 loop reads CSARDPGRGGRTGELFF. In nucleotides, the CDR3 is TGCAGTGCTAGAGATCCGGGCAGGGGAGGGCGGACCGGGGAGCTGTTTTTT.

This clonotype showed up many times. The V gene is TRBV20-1, the J gene TRBJ1-5; possible D gene TRBD1, 6 bases. There are 14 residues in the CDR3. From germline, CDR1 is DFQATT and CDR2 SNEGSKA (reference sequence). Between the trimmed V and J ends, which lost 3 bases and 0 bases, there was a span of 9 bases. CDR3 bases: TGCAGTGCTAGGACAGGTCATAGCAATCAGCCCCAGCATTTT. It encodes CSARTGHSNQPQHF.

The rearrangement links TRBV20-1 to TRBJ1-3, with TRBD1 matching over 7 bases. Trimming took 3 bases from V and 0 from J; bases not matched to a gene: 5. The germline CDR1 and CDR2 sequences are DFQATT and SNEGSKA (reference sequence). This CDR3 region has 15 residues. This CDR3 is CSARDGTASGNTIYF. As DNA, the CDR3 is TGCAGTGCTAGGGACGGGACAGCCTCTGGAAACACCATATATTTT.

Ten or more counts support this clonotype. This chain joins TRBV24-1 and TRBJ2-3; 7 bases map to TRBD2. J gave up 0 bases and V 3 bases, and 5 bases lay outside the gene matches. The CDR3 runs to 16 residues. Germline CDR1 reads KGHDR; CDR2 reads SFDVKD. CDR3 nucleotide sequence: TGTGCCACCAGTGATGGCCGTAGCGGGAGCACAGATACGCAGTATTTT. This sequence encodes CATSDGRSGSTDTQYF.

Only a few counts were recorded for this clonotype. The rearrangement uses TRBV30 and TRBJ2-4, with D possibly matching TRBD2 (6 bases). Germline lookup yields CDR1 GTSNPN and CDR2 SVGIG (reference sequence). Trimming took 3 bases from V and 8 from J, leaving 17 bases between them. This CDR3 contains 14 residues. The CDR3 DNA follows: TGTGCCTGGAGGAGGGTGGGGGGAGTACACATTCAGTACTTC. It yields the protein CAWRRVGGVHIQYF.

This clonotype was counted at least ten times. V usage is TRBV5-1 and J usage is TRBJ2-3; D might be TRBD2 (7 bases). The CDR3 covers 19 residues. Germline-derived CDR1 and CDR2 are SGHRS and YFSETQ. Between the trimmed V and J ends, which lost 3 bases and 1 base, there was a span of 24 bases. CDR3 loop: CASSSGGLTSMGGTDTQYF. The CDR3 DNA sequence: TGCGCCAGCAGCTCGGGGGGCCTGACCTCGATGGGGGGCACAGATACGCAGTATTTT.